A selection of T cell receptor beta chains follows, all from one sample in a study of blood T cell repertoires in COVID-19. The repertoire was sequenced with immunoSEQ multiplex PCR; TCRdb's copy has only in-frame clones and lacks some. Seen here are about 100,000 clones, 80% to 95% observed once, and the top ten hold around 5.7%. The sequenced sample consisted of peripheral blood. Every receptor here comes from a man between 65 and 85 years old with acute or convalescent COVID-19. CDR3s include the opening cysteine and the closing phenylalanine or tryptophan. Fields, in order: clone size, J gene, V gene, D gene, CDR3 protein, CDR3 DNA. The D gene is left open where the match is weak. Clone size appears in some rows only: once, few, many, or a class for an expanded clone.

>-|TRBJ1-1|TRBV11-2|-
CASDPVGPNRYTEAFF
TGTGCCAGCGACCCGGTGGGGCCCAATCGGTACACTGAAGCTTTCTTT
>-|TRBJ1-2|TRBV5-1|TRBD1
CASSPQGGFYGYTF
TGCGCCAGCAGCCCCCAGGGGGGATTCTATGGCTACACCTTC
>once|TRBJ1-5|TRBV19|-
CASSILNQPQHF
TGTGCCAGTAGTATCCTAAATCAGCCCCAGCATTTT
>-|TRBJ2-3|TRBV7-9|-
CASSLAQGSDTQYF
TGTGCCAGCAGCTTAGCGCAGGGGTCAGATACGCAGTATTTT
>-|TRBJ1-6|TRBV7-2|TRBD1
CASSFLTGVRSPLHF
TGTGCCAGCAGCTTCTTGACAGGGGTGCGTTCACCCCTCCACTTT
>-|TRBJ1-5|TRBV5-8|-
CASSLGQRSGNQPQHF
TGTGCCAGCAGCCTGGGGCAGAGGAGTGGCAATCAGCCCCAGCATTTT
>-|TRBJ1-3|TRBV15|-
CATSRDLGGGNTIYF
TGTGCCACCAGCAGAGATTTGGGGGGAGGAAACACCATATATTTT
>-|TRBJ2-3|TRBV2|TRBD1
CASKWDSSTDTQYF
TGTGCCAGCAAATGGGACAGTAGCACAGATACGCAGTATTTT
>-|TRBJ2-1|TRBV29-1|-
CSAVGENEQFF
TGCAGCGCTGTAGGAGAGAATGAGCAGTTCTTC
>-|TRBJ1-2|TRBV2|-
CASSEGPRAGHYGYTF
TGTGCCAGCAGTGAAGGACCAAGGGCAGGGCACTATGGCTACACCTTC
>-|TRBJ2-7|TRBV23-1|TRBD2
CASSQWTSGEDEQYF
TGCGCCAGCAGTCAGTGGACTAGCGGGGAGGACGAGCAGTACTTC
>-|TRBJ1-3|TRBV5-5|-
CASSSTASGNTIYF
TGTGCCAGCAGCTCGACAGCCTCTGGAAACACCATATATTTT
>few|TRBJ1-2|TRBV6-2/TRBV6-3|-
CASSYALDGGEEYGYTF
TGTGCCAGCAGTTACGCCCTAGACGGGGGAGAGGAATATGGCTACACCTTC
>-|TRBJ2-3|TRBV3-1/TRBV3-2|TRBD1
CASSQVSGTGRTYF
TGTGCCAGCAGCCAAGTGTCCGGGACAGGGCGTACGTATTTT
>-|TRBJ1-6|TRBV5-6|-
CASSLGQIYNSPLHF
TGTGCCAGCAGCTTGGGGCAGATCTATAATTCACCCCTCCACTTT
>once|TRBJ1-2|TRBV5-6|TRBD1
CASSEPDRGNYGYTF
TGTGCCAGCAGCGAACCGGACAGGGGGAACTATGGCTACACCTTC
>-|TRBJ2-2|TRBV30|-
CAWSPGGELFF
TGTGCCTGGAGTCCGGGCGGGGAGCTGTTTTTT
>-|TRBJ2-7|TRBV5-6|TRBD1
CASSSTGDNEQYF
TGTGCCAGCAGTTCTACAGGGGACAACGAGCAGTACTTC
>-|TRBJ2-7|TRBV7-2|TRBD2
CASSPSLGLAGPYEQYF
TGTGCCAGCAGCCCATCCCTTGGACTAGCGGGTCCCTACGAGCAGTACTTC
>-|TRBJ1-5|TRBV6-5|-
CASSRGGGNQPQHF
TGTGCCAGCTCTAGGGGGGGCGGCAATCAGCCCCAGCATTTT
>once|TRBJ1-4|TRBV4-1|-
CANTGQGNEKLFF
TGCGCCAACACTGGGCAGGGCAATGAAAAACTGTTTTTT
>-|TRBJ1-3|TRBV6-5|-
CASSYLRPSSGNTIYF
TGTGCCAGCAGTTACCTACGTCCCTCGTCAGGAAACACCATATATTTT